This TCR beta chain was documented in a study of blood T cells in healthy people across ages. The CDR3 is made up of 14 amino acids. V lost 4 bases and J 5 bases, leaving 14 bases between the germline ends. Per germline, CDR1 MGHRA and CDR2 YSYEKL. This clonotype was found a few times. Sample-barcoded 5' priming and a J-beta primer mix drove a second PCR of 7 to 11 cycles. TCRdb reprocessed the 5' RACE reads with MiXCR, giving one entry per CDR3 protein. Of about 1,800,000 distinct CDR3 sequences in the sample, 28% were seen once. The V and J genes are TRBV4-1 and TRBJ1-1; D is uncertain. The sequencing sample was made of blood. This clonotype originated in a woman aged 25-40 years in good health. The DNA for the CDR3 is TGCGCCAGCAGCCCGAAGGCCCACACGACTGAAGCTTTCTTT. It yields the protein CASSPKAHTTEAFF.